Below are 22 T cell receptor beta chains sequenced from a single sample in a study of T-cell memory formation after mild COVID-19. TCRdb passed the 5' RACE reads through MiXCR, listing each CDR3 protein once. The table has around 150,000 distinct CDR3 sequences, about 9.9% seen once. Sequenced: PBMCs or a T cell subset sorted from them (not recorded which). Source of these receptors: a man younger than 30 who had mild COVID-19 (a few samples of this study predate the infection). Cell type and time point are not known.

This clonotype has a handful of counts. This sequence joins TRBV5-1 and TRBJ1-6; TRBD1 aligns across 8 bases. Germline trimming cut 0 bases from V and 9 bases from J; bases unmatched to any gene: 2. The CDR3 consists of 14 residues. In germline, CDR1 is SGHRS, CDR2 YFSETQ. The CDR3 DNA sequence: TGCGCCAGCAGCTTGGGACAGGGGAGTTCACCCCTCCACTTT. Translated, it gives CASSLGQGSSPLHF.

The CDR3 loop reads CASHGTSYEQYV. Here the CDR3 DNA reads TGTGCCAGCCACGGGACATCGTACGAGCAGTACGTC. V usage is TRBV28 and J usage is TRBJ2-7; tentatively, D is TRBD1 (6 bases). Germline V gene lookup returns CDR1 MDHEN and CDR2 SYDVKM. CDR3 length: 12 residues. V dropped 8 bases and J dropped 4 bases, with 12 bases sitting between them.

DNA of the CDR3: TGTGCCAGCAGGACCTGGGGGGGAAACACTGAAGCTTTCTTT. Amino acids: CASRTWGGNTEAFF. The chain employs TRBV12-3 or TRBV12-4 and TRBJ1-1; tentatively, D is TRBD1 (5 bases). This CDR3 has 14 amino acids. Trimming removed 6 bases from V and 2 bases from J, with 13 bases in between.

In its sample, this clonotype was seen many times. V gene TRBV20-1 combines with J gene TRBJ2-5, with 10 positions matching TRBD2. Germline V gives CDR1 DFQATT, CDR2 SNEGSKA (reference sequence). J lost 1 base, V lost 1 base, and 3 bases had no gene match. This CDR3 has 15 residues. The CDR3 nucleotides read TGCAGTGCTAGAGCTAGCGGGGGTGTCCAAGAGACCCAGTACTTC. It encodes CSARASGGVQETQYF.

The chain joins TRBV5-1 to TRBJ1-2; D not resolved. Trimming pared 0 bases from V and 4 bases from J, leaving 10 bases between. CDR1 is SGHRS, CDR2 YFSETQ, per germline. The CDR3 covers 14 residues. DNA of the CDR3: TGCGCCAGCAGCTTGGATGGGCCTGGCTATGGCTACACCTTC. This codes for CASSLDGPGYGYTF.

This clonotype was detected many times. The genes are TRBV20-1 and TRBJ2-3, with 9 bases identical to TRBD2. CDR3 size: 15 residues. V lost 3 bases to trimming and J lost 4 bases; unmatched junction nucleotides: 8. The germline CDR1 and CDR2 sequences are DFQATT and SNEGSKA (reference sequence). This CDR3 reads CSASRASGAADTQYF. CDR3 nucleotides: TGCAGTGCTAGTCGTGCTAGCGGGGCGGCAGATACGCAGTATTTT.

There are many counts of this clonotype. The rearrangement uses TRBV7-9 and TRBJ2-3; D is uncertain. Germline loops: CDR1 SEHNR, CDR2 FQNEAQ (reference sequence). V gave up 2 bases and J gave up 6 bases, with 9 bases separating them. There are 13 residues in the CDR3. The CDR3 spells CASSLHGADTQYF. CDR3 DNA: TGTGCCAGCAGCTTACACGGTGCGGATACGCAGTATTTT.

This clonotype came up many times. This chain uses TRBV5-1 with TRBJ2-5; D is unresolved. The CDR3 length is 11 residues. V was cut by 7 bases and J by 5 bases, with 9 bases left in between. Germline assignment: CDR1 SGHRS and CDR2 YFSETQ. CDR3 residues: CASQECETQYF. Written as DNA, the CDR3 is TGCGCCAGCCAGGAATGCGAGACCCAGTACTTC.

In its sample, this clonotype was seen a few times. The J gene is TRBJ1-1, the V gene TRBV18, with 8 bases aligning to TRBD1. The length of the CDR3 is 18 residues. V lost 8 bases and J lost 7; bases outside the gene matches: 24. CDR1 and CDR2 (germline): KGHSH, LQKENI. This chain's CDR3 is CASLRDPRGRGGLDEAFF. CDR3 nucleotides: TGTGCCAGCCTGCGGGACCCCAGGGGGCGAGGTGGTCTCGATGAAGCTTTCTTT. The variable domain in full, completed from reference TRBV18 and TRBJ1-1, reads NAGVMQNPRHLVRRRGQEARLRCSPMKGHSHVYWYRQLPEEGLKFMVYLQKENIIDESGMPKERFSAEFPKEGPSILRIQQVVRGDSAAYFCASLRDPRGRGGLDEAFFGQGTRLTVV.

The CDR3 is CSARGLSGRGDTQYF. As DNA, the CDR3 is TGCAGTGCTAGAGGACTAAGCGGCCGCGGGGATACGCAGTATTTT. V and J are TRBV20-1 and TRBJ2-3; D perhaps matches TRBD2 (5 bases). Per germline, CDR1 DFQATT and CDR2 SNEGSKA (reference sequence). Trimming removed 1 base at V and 6 bases at J, with 17 bases between. This CDR3 is built from 15 residues.

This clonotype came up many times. DNA of the CDR3: TGCGCCAGCAACCGGGACAGGGGCCCCCTTAGCGAGCAGTACTTC. It translates to CASNRDRGPLSEQYF. This chain links TRBV23-1 with TRBJ2-7; 10 nucleotides line up with TRBD1. TRBV23-1 belongs to the ORF category, with a function that is uncertain. The CDR3 consists of 15 residues. Trimming at V came to 7 bases and at J to 6 bases, leaving 12 bases not matched to a gene.

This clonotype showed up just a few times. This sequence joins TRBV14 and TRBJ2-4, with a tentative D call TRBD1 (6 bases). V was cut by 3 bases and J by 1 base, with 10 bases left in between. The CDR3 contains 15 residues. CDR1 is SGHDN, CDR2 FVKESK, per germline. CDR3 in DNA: TGTGCCAGCAGCCAGGATACAGGGGCCAAAAACATTCAGTACTTC. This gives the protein CASSQDTGAKNIQYF. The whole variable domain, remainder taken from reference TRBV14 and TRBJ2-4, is EAGVTQFPSHSVIEKGQTVTLRCDPISGHDNLYWYRRVMGKEIKFLLHFVKESKQDESGMPNNRFLAERTGGTYSTLKVQPAELEDSGVYFCASSQDTGAKNIQYFGAGTRLSVL.

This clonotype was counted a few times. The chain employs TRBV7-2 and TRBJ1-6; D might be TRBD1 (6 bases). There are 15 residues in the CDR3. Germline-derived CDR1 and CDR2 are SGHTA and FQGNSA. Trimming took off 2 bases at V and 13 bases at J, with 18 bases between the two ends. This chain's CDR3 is CASSLWSQGGDPLHF. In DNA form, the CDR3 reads TGTGCCAGCAGCTTATGGTCACAGGGTGGTGACCCCCTCCACTTT.

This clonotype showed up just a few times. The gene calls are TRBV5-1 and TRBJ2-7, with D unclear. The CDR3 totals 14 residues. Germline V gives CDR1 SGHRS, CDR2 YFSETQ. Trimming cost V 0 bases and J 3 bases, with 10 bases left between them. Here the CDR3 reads CASSLELTFYEQYF. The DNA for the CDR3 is TGCGCCAGCAGCTTGGAATTAACGTTCTACGAGCAGTACTTC.

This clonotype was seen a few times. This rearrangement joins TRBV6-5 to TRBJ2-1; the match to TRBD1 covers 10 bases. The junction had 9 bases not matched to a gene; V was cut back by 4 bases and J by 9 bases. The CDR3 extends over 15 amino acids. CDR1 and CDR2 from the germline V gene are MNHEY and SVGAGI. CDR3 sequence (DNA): TGTGCCAGCAGTTCCCCCCGGACAGGGGGGATTGAGCAGTTCTTC. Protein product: CASSSPRTGGIEQFF.

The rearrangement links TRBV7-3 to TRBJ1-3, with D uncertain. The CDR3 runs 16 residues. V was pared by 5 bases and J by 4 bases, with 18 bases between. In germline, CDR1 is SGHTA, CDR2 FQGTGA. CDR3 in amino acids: CASSPQALAGGNTIYF. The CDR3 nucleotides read TGTGCCAGCAGCCCGCAGGCTTTGGCGGGAGGAAACACCATATATTTT.

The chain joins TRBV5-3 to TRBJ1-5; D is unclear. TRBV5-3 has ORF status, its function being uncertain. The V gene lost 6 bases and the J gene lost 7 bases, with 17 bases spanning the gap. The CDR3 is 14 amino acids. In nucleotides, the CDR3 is TGTGCCAGAACGCCCCGGATCGGAGGACAGCCCCAGCATTTT. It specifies CARTPRIGGQPQHF.

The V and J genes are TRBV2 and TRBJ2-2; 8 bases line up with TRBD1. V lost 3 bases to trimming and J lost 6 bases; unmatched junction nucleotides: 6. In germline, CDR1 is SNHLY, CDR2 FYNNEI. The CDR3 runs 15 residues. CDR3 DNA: TGTGCCAGCAGTGACTCGGCGGGACAGGCCGGGGAGCTGTTTTTT. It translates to CASSDSAGQAGELFF.

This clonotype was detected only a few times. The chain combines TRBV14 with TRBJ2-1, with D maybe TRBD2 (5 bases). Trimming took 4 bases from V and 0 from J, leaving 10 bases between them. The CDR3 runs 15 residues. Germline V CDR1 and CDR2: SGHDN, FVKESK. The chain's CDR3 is CASSRTSGSYNEQFF. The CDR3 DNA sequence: TGTGCCAGCAGCCGCACAAGCGGCTCCTACAATGAGCAGTTCTTC.

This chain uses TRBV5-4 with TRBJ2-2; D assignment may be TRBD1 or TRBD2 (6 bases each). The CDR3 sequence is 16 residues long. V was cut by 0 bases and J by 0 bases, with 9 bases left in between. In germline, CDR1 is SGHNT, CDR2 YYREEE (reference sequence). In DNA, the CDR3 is TGTGCCAGCAGCTTGGGAGGGGGGACGAACACCGGGGAGCTGTTTTTT. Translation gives CASSLGGGTNTGELFF.

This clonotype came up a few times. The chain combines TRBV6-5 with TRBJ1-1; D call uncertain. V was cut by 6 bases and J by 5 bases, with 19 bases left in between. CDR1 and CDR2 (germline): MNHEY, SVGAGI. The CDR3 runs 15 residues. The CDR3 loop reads CASRRSFDPRTEAFF. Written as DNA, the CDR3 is TGTGCCAGCAGGAGGTCTTTTGACCCGAGGACTGAAGCTTTCTTT.

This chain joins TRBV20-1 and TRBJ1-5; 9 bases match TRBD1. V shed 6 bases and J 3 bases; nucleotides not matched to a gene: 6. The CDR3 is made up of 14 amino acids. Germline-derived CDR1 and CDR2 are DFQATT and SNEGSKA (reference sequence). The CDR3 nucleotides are TGCAGTGCGGGGACAGGGAAGATCAATCAGCCCCAGCATTTT. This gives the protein CSAGTGKINQPQHF.